The 18 T cell receptor beta chains below all came from one sample that was sequenced in a study of response to subunit inactivated influenza vaccine. TCRdb processed the RT-PCR reads anew with MiXCR; each CDR3 protein has one entry. The sample lists roughly 570,000 distinct CDR3 sequences, 13% seen once, with 13% in the top ten. The source material was PBMCs from blood, sampled roughly 48 days after vaccination. The receptors derive from a man in his forties or fifties who received an inactivated influenza vaccine.

In this sample, this clonotype turned up many times. V is TRBV6-1 and J is TRBJ1-1; 10 bases line up with TRBD1. From germline, CDR1 is MNHNS and CDR2 SASEGT. The length of the CDR3 is 13 residues. The J segment lost 4 bases and the V segment lost 5 bases, leaving 1 base of the junction unmatched. In DNA, the CDR3 is TGTGCCAGCAGTCGGGACAGGGGCACTGAAGCTTTCTTT. It translates to CASSRDRGTEAFF.

V is TRBV28 and J is TRBJ1-6; 8 bases are a match to TRBD1. CDR1 and CDR2 (germline): MDHEN, SYDVKM. Unmatched junction bases numbered 9, after V lost 4 bases and J lost 4 bases. The CDR3 has 17 amino acids. Here the CDR3 reads CASSYRQGRLYNSPLHF. The CDR3 DNA reads as TGTGCCAGCAGTTACCGACAGGGGAGGCTTTATAATTCACCCCTCCACTTT.

This clonotype has at least ten counts. The CDR3 nucleotides are TGTGCCAGCAGCCCCTGGACAGGGGCCTACGAGCAGTACTTC. Translated, it gives CASSPWTGAYEQYF. This sequence joins TRBV7-2 and TRBJ2-7; 9 positions match TRBD1. Germline loops: CDR1 SGHTA, CDR2 FQGNSA. V was clipped by 5 bases and J by 2 bases; unmatched bases: 4. The CDR3 consists of 14 residues.

This clonotype showed up just a few times. The chain links TRBV6-4 to TRBJ2-7; a weak D match, TRBD1 (5 bases). Per germline, CDR1 MRHNA and CDR2 SNTAGT. Trimming took 9 bases from V and 7 from J, leaving 7 bases between them. The CDR3 consists of 9 residues. The CDR3 bases are TGTGCCAGTCAGGGAGAGCAGTACTTC. It translates to CASQGEQYF.

The chain links TRBV28 to TRBJ2-5; D is possibly TRBD1 (6 bases). Germline V gene sequence: CDR1 MDHEN, CDR2 SYDVKM. V lost 2 bases, J lost 4 bases, and 11 bases lay in between. This CDR3 spans 14 amino acids. The CDR3 DNA reads TGTGCCAGCAGTTTACCCAGGGGATCAGAGACCCAGTACTTC. Encoded protein: CASSLPRGSETQYF. Variable domain in full (rest from reference TRBV28 and TRBJ2-5): DVKVTQSSRYLVKRTGEKVFLECVQDMDHENMFWYRQDPGLGLRLIYFSYDVKMKEKGDIPEGYSVSREKKERFSLILESASTNQTSMYLCASSLPRGSETQYFGPGTRLLVL.

This clonotype was found many times. V gene TRBV10-3 combines with J gene TRBJ2-4; D is possibly TRBD2 (6 bases). The CDR3 length is 15 residues. The germline V gene encodes CDR1 ENHRY and CDR2 SYGVKD. V was pared by 2 bases and J by 1 base, with 9 bases between. CDR3 coding DNA: TGTGCCATCAGTGAGGGGGGACTTGCCAAAAACATTCAGTACTTC. Translated: CAISEGGLAKNIQYF.

This clonotype was counted between two and nine times. The chain couples TRBV7-9 to TRBJ2-7; no clear D gene. Germline loops: CDR1 SEHNR, CDR2 FQNEAQ (reference sequence). Trimming left V 0 bases short and J 7 bases short, with 10 bases between. This CDR3 comprises 13 residues. This chain's CDR3 is CASSLAAQPEQYF. Here the CDR3 DNA reads TGTGCCAGCAGCTTAGCGGCACAGCCGGAGCAGTACTTC.

This chain joins TRBV15 and TRBJ2-2, with D hard to call. From germline, CDR1 is LNHNV and CDR2 YYDKDF (reference sequence). The CDR3 is 19 residues long. The V end lost 2 bases, the J end lost 2 bases, and 21 bases lay between the germline ends. The CDR3 DNA follows: TGTGCCACCAGCAGACCAAAGGACCACTTCATAGGAAACACCGGGGAGCTGTTTTTT. It specifies CATSRPKDHFIGNTGELFF.

V gene TRBV12-5 combines with J gene TRBJ2-1; 10 nucleotides match TRBD2. With 0 bases clipped from V and 4 bases from J, the junction kept 0 bases outside the gene matches. The CDR3 loop spans 15 amino acids. The germline gives CDR1 LGHNT, CDR2 FRNRAP. CDR3 region: CASGLVSGGYNEQFF. CDR3 DNA: TGTGCTAGTGGTTTGGTTAGCGGGGGGTACAATGAGCAGTTCTTC.

The gene calls are TRBV5-1 and TRBJ2-3; 7 nucleotides line up with TRBD2. Per germline, CDR1 SGHRS and CDR2 YFSETQ. The J segment lost 0 bases and the V segment lost 4 bases, leaving 5 bases of the junction unmatched. This CDR3 has 15 residues. In DNA, the CDR3 is TGCGCCAGCAGCATTCTAGCGGAAAGCACAGATACGCAGTATTTT. Translated, it gives CASSILAESTDTQYF.

This CDR3 reads CSVTGTASYEQYF. DNA for the CDR3: TGCAGCGTTACCGGGACAGCCTCCTACGAGCAGTACTTC. The chain employs TRBV29-1 and TRBJ2-7; TRBD1 aligns across 7 bases. The CDR3 totals 13 residues. The V and J ends lost 5 bases and 0 bases, in that order; junction bases with no gene match: 4. Germline CDR1 is SQVTM and CDR2 is ANQGSEA.

This clonotype was detected many times. Relative to the germline gene, one junction end is altered; a read error may explain this. The chain has TRBV5-1 and TRBJ2-2; D gene unclear. Germline assignment: CDR1 SGHRS and CDR2 YFSETQ. The CDR3 loop spans 14 amino acids. The CDR3, as DNA: TGTGCCAGCAGCTTAGCTGGTAACACCGGGGAGCTGTTTTTT. This codes for CASSLAGNTGELFF.

In its sample, this clonotype was seen many times. This rearrangement joins TRBV5-5 to TRBJ1-5, with D hard to call. V was pared by 2 bases and J by 7 bases, with 13 bases between. CDR3 length: 14 amino acids. Per the germline V gene, CDR1 is SGHKS and CDR2 is YYEKEE (reference sequence). The CDR3 loop is CASSFPGSGQPQHF. In DNA, the CDR3 is TGTGCCAGCAGCTTCCCAGGATCAGGCCAGCCCCAGCATTTT.

The V gene is TRBV12-3 or TRBV12-4, the J gene TRBJ2-5, with a weak D call TRBD2 (6 bases). The ends were cut back, 5 bases at V and 5 bases at J, with 21 bases in the middle. The CDR3 totals 16 residues. The CDR3 DNA follows: TGTGCCAGCAGTCAACGGACTCGCGGGGTCGGGGAGACCCAGTACTTC. Translation gives CASSQRTRGVGETQYF.

This clonotype was counted at least ten times. The chain carries TRBV29-1 and TRBJ1-2, with TRBD1 matching over 9 bases. Germline CDR1 and CDR2: SQVTM and ANQGSEA. CDR3 size: 14 residues. Trimming took 6 bases from V and 9 from J; bases not matched to a gene: 14. The CDR3 coding sequence is TGCAGCGTCCCGCCGGGACAGGGAGAGTTGAGCTACACCTTC. Translation: CSVPPGQGELSYTF.

This clonotype came up a few times. This chain's CDR3 is CASSSMDREIINYGYTF. The CDR3 nucleotides read TGTGCCAGCAGCTCAATGGACAGGGAGATTATAAACTATGGCTACACCTTC. The chain joins TRBV7-9 to TRBJ1-2; TRBD1 matches at 8 bases. Germline loops: CDR1 SEHNR, CDR2 FQNEAQ (reference sequence). There are 17 residues in the CDR3. Germline trimming cut 4 bases from V and 2 bases from J; bases unmatched to any gene: 12.

This clonotype was detected many times. This chain joins TRBV10-3 and TRBJ2-5, with a weak D call TRBD2 (6 bases). CDR1 ENHRY and CDR2 SYGVKD come from the germline V gene. The CDR3 is 14 amino acids. Trimming stripped 6 bases from V and 3 bases from J, with 14 bases between. CDR3 bases: TGTGCCATCAGCGCACCGGGACTGGAAGAGACCCAGTACTTC. It specifies CAISAPGLEETQYF.

This clonotype was seen many times. The chain combines TRBV11-2 with TRBJ1-4; possible D gene TRBD1, 6 bases. V lost 5 bases and J lost 0, with 19 bases in between. Germline loops: CDR1 SGHAT, CDR2 FQNNGV. This CDR3 contains 18 residues. The CDR3 DNA is TGTGCCAGCAGCCTTACGGACAGCACCTTTTCAACTAATGAAAAACTGTTTTTT. Residues: CASSLTDSTFSTNEKLFF. The whole variable domain, filled in from reference TRBV11-2 and TRBJ1-4, reads EAGVAQSPRYKIIEKRQSVAFWCNPISGHATLYWYQQILGQGPKLLIQFQNNGVVDDSQLPKDRFSAERLKGVDSTLKIQPAKLEDSAVYLCASSLTDSTFSTNEKLFFGSGTQLSVL.